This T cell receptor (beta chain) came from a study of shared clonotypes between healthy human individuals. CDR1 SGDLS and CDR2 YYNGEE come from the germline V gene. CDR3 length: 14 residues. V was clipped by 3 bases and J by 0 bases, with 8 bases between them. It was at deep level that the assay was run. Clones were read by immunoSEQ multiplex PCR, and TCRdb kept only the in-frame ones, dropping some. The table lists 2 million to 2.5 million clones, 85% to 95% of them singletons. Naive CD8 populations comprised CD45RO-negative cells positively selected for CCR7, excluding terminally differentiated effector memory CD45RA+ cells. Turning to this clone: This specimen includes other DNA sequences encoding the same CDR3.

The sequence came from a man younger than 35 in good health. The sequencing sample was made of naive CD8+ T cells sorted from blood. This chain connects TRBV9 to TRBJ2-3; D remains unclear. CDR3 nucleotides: TGTGCCAGCAGCGGAGGCTCTAGCACAGATACGCAGTATTTT. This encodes CASSGGSSTDTQYF.